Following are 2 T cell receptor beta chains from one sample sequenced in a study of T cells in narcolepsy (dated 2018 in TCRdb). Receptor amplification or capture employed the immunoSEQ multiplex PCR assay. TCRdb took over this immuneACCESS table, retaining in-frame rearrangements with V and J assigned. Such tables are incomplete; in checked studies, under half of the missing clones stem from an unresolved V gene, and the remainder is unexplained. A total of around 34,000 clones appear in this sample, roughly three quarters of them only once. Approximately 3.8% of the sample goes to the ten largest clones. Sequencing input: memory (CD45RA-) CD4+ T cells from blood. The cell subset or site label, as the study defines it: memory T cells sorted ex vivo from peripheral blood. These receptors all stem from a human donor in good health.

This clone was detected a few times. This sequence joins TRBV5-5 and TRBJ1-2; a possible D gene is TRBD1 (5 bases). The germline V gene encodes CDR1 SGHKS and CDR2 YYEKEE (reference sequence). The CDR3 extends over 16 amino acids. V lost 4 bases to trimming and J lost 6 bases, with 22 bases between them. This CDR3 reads CASSNPLTENYDGYTF. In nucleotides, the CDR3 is TGTGCCAGCAGCAACCCTCTGACAGAGAACTATGATGGCTACACCTTC. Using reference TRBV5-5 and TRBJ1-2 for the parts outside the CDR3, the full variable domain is DAGVTQSPTHLIKTRGQQVTLRCSPISGHKSVSWYQQVLGQGPQFIFQYYEKEERGRGNFPDRFSARQFPNYSSELNVNALLLGDSALYLCASSNPLTENYDGYTFGSGTRLTVV.

The CDR3 is CASSYEFAEAFF. In nucleotides, the CDR3 is TGTGCCAGCAGTTACGAATTTGCTGAAGCTTTCTTT. The chain couples TRBV6-5 to TRBJ1-1; no firm D call. This CDR3 is built from 12 residues. Trimming shortened V by 2 bases and J by 6 bases, and 7 bases separated the two germline ends. Germline V gives CDR1 MNHEY, CDR2 SVGAGI.